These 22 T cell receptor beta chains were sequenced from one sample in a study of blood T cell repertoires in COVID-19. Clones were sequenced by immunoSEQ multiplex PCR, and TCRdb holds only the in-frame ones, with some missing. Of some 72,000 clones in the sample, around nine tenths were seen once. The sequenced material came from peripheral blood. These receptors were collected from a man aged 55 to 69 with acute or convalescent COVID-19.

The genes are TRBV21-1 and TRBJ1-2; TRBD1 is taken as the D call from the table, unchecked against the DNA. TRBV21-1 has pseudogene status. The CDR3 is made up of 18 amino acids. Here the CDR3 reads CASSEAGDRSPDNYGYTF. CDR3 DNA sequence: TGTGCCAGCAGCGAGGCAGGGGACCGTAGTCCCGATAACTATGGCTACACCTTC.

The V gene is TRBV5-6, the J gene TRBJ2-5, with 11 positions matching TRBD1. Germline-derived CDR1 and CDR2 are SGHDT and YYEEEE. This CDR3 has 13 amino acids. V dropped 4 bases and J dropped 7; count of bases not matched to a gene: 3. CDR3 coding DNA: TGTGCCAGCAGCACCGGGACAGGGGGGACCCAGTACTTC. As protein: CASSTGTGGTQYF.

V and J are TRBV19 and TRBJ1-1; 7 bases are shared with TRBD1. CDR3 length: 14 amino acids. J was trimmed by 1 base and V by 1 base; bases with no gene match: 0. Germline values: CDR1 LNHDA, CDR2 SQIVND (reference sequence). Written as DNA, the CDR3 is TGTGCCAGTAGTATAGGGGACAGGAACACTGAAGCTTTCTTT. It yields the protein CASSIGDRNTEAFF.

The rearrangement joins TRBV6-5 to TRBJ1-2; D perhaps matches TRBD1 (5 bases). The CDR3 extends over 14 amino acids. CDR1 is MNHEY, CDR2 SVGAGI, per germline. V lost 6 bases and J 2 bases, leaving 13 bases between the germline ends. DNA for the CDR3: TGTGCCAGCAGCTCCCTCAGGGCCAACTATGGCTACACCTTC. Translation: CASSSLRANYGYTF.

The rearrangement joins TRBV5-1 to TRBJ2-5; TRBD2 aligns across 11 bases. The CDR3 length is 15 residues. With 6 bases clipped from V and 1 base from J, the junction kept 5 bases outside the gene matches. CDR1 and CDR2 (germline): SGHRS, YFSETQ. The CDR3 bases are TGCGCCAGCAAGCGGGGGACTAGCGGCCAAGAGACCCAGTACTTC. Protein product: CASKRGTSGQETQYF. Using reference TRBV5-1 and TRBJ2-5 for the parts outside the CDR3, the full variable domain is KAGVTQTPRYLIKTRGQQVTLSCSPISGHRSVSWYQQTPGQGLQFLFEYFSETQRNKGNFPGRFSGRQFSNSRSEMNVSTLELGDSALYLCASKRGTSGQETQYFGPGTRLLVL.

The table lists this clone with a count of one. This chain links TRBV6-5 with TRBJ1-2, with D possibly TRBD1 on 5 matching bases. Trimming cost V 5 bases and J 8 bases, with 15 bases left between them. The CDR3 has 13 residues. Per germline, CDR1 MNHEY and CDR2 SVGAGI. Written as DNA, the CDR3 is TGTGCCAGCAGTAACCAGGGTCTTAGGGGCTACACCTTC. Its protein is CASSNQGLRGYTF.

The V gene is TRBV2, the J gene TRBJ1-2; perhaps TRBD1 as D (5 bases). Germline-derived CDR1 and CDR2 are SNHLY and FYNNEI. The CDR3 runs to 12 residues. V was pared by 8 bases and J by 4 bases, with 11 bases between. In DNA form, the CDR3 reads TGTGCCAGCCATGGGGACTCCTATGGCTACACCTTC. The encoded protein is CASHGDSYGYTF.

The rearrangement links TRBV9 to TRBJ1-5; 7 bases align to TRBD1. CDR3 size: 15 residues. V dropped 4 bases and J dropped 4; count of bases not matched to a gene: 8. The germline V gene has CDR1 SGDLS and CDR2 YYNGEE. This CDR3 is CASSSGGTPNQPQHF. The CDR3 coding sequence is TGTGCCAGCAGCTCAGGGGGGACACCGAATCAGCCCCAGCATTTT.

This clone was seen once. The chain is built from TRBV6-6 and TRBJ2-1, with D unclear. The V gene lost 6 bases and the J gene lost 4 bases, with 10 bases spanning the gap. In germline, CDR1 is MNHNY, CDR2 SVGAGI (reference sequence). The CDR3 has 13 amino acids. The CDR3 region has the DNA TGTGCCAGCAGCTACGACACTTACAATGAGCAGTTCTTC. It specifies CASSYDTYNEQFF.

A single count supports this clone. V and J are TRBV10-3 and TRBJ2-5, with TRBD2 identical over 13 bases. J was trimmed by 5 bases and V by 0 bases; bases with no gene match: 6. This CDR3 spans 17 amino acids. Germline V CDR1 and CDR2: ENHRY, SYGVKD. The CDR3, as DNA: TGTGCCATCAGTGAGTCTGGACTAGCGGGAGAGGGGGAGACCCAGTACTTC. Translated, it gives CAISESGLAGEGETQYF.

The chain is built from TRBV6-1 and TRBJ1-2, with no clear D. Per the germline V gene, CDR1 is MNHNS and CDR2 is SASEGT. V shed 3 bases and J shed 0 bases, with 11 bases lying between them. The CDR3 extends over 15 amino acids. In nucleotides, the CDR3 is TGTGCCAGCAGTGATTTGGGCAGCCCTAACTATGGCTACACCTTC. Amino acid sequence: CASSDLGSPNYGYTF.

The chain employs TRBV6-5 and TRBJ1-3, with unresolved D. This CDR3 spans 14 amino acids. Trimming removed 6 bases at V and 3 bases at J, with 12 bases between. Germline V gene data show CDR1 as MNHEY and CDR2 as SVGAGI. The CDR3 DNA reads TGTGCCAGCAGCGAGTCCCGCGTTGGAAACACCATATATTTT. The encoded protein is CASSESRVGNTIYF.

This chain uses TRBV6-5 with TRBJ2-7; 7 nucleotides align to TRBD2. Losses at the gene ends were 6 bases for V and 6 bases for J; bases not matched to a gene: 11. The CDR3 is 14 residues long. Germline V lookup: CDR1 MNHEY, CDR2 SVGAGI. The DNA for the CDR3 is TGTGCCAGCAGAACCGGGACTACGTCCACCGAGCAGTACTTC. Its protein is CASRTGTTSTEQYF.

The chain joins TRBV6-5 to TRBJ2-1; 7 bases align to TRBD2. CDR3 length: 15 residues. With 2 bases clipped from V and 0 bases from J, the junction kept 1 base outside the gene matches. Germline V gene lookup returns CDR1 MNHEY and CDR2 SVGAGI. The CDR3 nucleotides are TGTGCCAGCAGTTACGGCGGGAGCTCCTACAATGAGCAGTTCTTC. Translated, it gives CASSYGGSSYNEQFF.

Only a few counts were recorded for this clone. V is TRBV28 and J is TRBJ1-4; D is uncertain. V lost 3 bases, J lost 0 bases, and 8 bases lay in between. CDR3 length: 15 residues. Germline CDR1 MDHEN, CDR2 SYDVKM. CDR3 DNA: TGTGCCAGCAGTTTCCGAGATGCAACTAATGAAAAACTGTTTTTT. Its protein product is CASSFRDATNEKLFF.

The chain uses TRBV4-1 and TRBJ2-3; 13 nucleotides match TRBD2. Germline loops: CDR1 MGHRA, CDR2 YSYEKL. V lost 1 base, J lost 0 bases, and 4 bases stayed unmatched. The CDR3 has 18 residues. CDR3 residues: CASSQGLAGGVSTDTQYF. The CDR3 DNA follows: TGCGCCAGCAGCCAAGGACTAGCGGGGGGCGTTAGCACAGATACGCAGTATTTT.

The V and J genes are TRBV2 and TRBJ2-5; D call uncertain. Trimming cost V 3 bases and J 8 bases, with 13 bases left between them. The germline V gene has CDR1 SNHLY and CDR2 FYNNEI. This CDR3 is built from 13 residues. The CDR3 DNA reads TGTGCCAGCAGTGAGCTTCAATCTAATACCCAGTACTTC. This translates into CASSELQSNTQYF.

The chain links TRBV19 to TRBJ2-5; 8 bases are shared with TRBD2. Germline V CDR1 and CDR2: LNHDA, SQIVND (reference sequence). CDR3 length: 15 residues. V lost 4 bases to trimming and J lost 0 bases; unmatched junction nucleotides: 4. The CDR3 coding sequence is TGTGCCAGTAGTAGCGTAGCGGGGAACCAAGAGACCCAGTACTTC. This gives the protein CASSSVAGNQETQYF.

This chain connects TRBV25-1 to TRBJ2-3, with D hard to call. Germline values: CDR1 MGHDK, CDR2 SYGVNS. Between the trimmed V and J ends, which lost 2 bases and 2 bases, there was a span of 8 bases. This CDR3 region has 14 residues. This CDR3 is CASSEATATDTQYF. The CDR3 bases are TGTGCCAGCAGTGAAGCTACAGCCACAGATACGCAGTATTTT.

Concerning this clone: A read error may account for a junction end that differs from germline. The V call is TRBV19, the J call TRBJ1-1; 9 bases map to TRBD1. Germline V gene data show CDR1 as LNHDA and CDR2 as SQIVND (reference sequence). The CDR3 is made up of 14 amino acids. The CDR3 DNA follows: TGTGCCAGTAGTGTAGACAGGGGGTGGACTGAAGCTTTCTTT. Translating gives CASSVDRGWTEAFF.

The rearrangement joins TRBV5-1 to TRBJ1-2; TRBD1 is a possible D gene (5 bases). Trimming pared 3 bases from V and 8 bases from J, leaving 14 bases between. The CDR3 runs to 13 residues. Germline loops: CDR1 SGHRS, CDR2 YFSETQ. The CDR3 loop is CASSWGELSGYTF. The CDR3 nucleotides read TGCGCCAGCAGCTGGGGGGAGTTGAGCGGCTACACCTTC.

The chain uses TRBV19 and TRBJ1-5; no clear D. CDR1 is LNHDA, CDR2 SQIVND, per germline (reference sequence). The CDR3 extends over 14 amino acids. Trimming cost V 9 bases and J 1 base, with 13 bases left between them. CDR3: CARPYYRSNQPQHF. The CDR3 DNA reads TGTGCCAGGCCGTATTATCGGAGCAATCAGCCCCAGCATTTT. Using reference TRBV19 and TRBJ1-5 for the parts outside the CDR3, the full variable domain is DGGITQSPKYLFRKEGQNVTLSCEQNLNHDAMYWYRQDPGQGLRLIYYSQIVNDFQKGDIAEGYSVSREKKESFPLTVTSAQKNPTAFYLCARPYYRSNQPQHFGDGTRLSIL.